This T cell receptor (beta chain) derives from a study of CD8+CD57+ T cells in acquired aplastic anemia. Whole-study findings and limits: Patients had roughly 31 CD8+ CDR3 sequences in common with controls (the shared set).

In germline, CDR1 is SQVTM, CDR2 ANQGSEA. The V gene lost 4 bases and the J gene lost 0 bases, with 12 bases spanning the gap. CDR3 length: 14 amino acids. Profiling that covered TCR beta VDJ and CDR3 relied on genomic DNA as its template. MiXCR was run by TCRdb on the reads, yielding one entry per CDR3 protein. The sample contains hundreds of thousands of distinct CDR3 sequences, just under 70% of which appear only once. This clonotype was detected only a few times. Its antigen is not identified. The J gene is TRBJ1-2, the V gene TRBV29-1, with D possibly matching TRBD1 (5 bases). Material: sorted CD4+, CD8+, or CD8+CD57+ T cells (not recorded which) from PBMCs. The sequence came from a human donor in good health, serving as a control. The CDR3 sequence: CSVGSGGTNYGYTF. The DNA for the CDR3 is TGCAGCGTTGGATCGGGGGGTACTAACTATGGCTACACCTTC.